This passage covers 25 T cell receptor beta chains from one sample sequenced in a study of cytomegalovirus exposure and HLA in healthy donors (dated by TCRdb to about 2017). The library was produced with the immunoSEQ multiplex PCR assay. This is the immuneACCESS table as TCRdb keeps it, with only in-frame sequences that have V and J called. A part of the clones is gone; compared with another copy, unresolved V genes explain less than half, and the rest is unexplained. This sample lists some 150,000 clones; approximately 90% were detected once. 3.5% to 5% of the sample is in the top ten clones. Sample: PBMCs. The receptors here all came from a man younger than 35 in good health and CMV-seropositive.

The chain carries TRBV5-1 and TRBJ1-2; maybe TRBD1 (5 bases). The V gene's germline CDR1 is SGHRS and CDR2 YFSETQ. This CDR3 has 17 residues. V was shortened by 0 bases and J by 0 bases, with 15 bases between the two germline ends. Written as DNA, the CDR3 is TGCGCCAGCAGCTTGGATCTTGCCGAGACAGCTAACTATGGCTACACCTTC. Protein sequence: CASSLDLAETANYGYTF.

The V gene is TRBV4-1, the J gene TRBJ2-7, with 7 bases that match TRBD2. V shed 1 base, J shed 3 bases, and the junction held 12 bases outside the gene matches. CDR1 and CDR2 (germline): MGHRA, YSYEKL. The CDR3 consists of 17 residues. The CDR3 here is CASSQAFRAAGSYEQYF. DNA for the CDR3: TGCGCCAGCAGCCAAGCCTTCAGGGCAGCGGGGAGCTACGAGCAGTACTTC.

This chain joins TRBV5-1 and TRBJ2-2; 7 bases are a match to TRBD1. The CDR3 has 15 residues. The trim removed 4 bases at V and 7 bases at J, leaving 10 bases unmatched. From germline, CDR1 is SGHRS and CDR2 YFSETQ. The CDR3 coding sequence is TGCGCCAGCAGCCCCCAGACAGGGACGGACGGGGAGCTGTTTTTT. This sequence encodes CASSPQTGTDGELFF.

J is TRBJ1-3 and V is TRBV9; no clear D. V was shortened by 2 bases and J by 0 bases, with 9 bases between the two germline ends. The CDR3 is 15 amino acids. Looked up from germline, CDR1 is SGDLS and CDR2 is YYNGEE. This CDR3 reads CASSVDGDSGNTIYF. CDR3 DNA sequence: TGTGCCAGCAGCGTTGACGGAGACTCTGGAAACACCATATATTTT.

The chain recombines TRBV25-1 with TRBJ1-1; possibly TRBD1 for D (6 bases). Looked up from germline, CDR1 is MGHDK and CDR2 is SYGVNS. This CDR3 comprises 13 residues. V shed 10 bases and J shed 2 bases, with 14 bases lying between them. For the CDR3, the DNA is TGTGCCACGCAGGGGAGAGGAAACACTGAAGCTTTCTTT. This codes for CATQGRGNTEAFF.

This clone was observed a single time. This rearrangement joins TRBV28 to TRBJ1-5; 8 bases are shared with TRBD1. In germline, CDR1 is MDHEN, CDR2 SYDVKM. The CDR3 is made up of 16 amino acids. J gave up 3 bases and V 1 base, and 5 bases lay outside the gene matches. Here the CDR3 reads CASSLSGQGFNQPQHF. The CDR3 DNA follows: TGTGCCAGCAGTTTATCAGGACAGGGATTCAATCAGCCCCAGCATTTT.

The chain uses TRBV28 and TRBJ1-2; 11 nucleotides agree with TRBD1. Germline V gene sequence: CDR1 MDHEN, CDR2 SYDVKM. V was clipped by 5 bases and J by 2 bases; unmatched bases: 1. CDR3 length: 14 amino acids. The DNA of the CDR3 is TGTGCCAGCAGTGGACAGGGGGCAAACTATGGCTACACCTTC. Translation: CASSGQGANYGYTF.

This chain joins TRBV14 and TRBJ2-7; TRBD2 matches 7 bases. This CDR3 has 13 amino acids. The V and J ends lost 6 bases and 2 bases, in that order; junction bases with no gene match: 4. From germline, CDR1 is SGHDN and CDR2 FVKESK. The CDR3 bases are TGTGCCAGCAGACGAGCGGGACCCTACGAGCAGTACTTC. This sequence encodes CASRRAGPYEQYF.

The rearrangement links TRBV6-6 to TRBJ2-2; the D is unclear. Germline V gene lookup returns CDR1 MNHNY and CDR2 SVGAGI (reference sequence). The CDR3 contains 14 residues. Trimming left V 6 bases short and J 4 bases short, with 12 bases between. The CDR3 spells CASRDLVGTGELFF. CDR3 nucleotide sequence: TGTGCCAGCAGAGATCTGGTCGGCACCGGGGAGCTGTTTTTT.

This clone was seen a handful of times. The CDR3 DNA follows: TGTGCCAGCAGCCTACATGGGGGGGAAACTGAAGCTTTCTTT. As protein: CASSLHGGETEAFF. The chain uses TRBV9 and TRBJ1-1; TRBD1 is a possible D gene (5 bases). CDR3 length: 14 residues. Trimming pared 4 bases from V and 5 bases from J, leaving 15 bases between. The germline CDR1 and CDR2 sequences are SGDLS and YYNGEE. The variable domain in full, completed from reference TRBV9 and TRBJ1-1, reads DSGVTQTPKHLITATGQRVTLRCSPRSGDLSVYWYQQSLDQGLQFLIQYYNGEERAKGNILERFSAQQFPDLHSELNLSSLELGDSALYFCASSLHGGETEAFFGQGTRLTVV.

V usage is TRBV7-9 and J usage is TRBJ1-2, with a weak D call TRBD1 (6 bases). The CDR3 contains 15 residues. The germline V gene encodes CDR1 SEHNR and CDR2 FQNEAQ (reference sequence). V was trimmed by 0 bases and J by 5 bases, leaving 13 bases between them. CDR3 nucleotides: TGTGCCAGCAGCTTAGCGTCGGCAGGGGAGTATGGCTACACCTTC. Protein sequence: CASSLASAGEYGYTF. Drawing the rest from reference TRBV7-9 and TRBJ1-2, the complete variable domain is DTGVSQNPRHKITKRGQNVTFRCDPISEHNRLYWYRQTLGQGPEFLTYFQNEAQLEKSRLLSDRFSAERPKGSFSTLEIQRTEQGDSAMYLCASSLASAGEYGYTFGSGTRLTVV.

This clone was detected only a few times. This chain joins TRBV4-1 and TRBJ1-5; D is possibly TRBD1 (6 bases). V gave up 1 base and J gave up 5 bases, with 6 bases separating them. CDR3 length: 13 residues. CDR1 and CDR2 (germline): MGHRA, YSYEKL. The DNA for the CDR3 is TGCGCCAGCAGCCAAGCAGGGGATCAGCCCCAGCATTTT. Translating gives CASSQAGDQPQHF.

The chain uses TRBV5-1 and TRBJ2-1; the D is unclear. The CDR3 runs 15 residues. V was trimmed by 3 bases and J by 1 base, leaving 11 bases between them. Germline V gene sequence: CDR1 SGHRS, CDR2 YFSETQ. In nucleotides, the CDR3 is TGCGCCAGCAGCTCCGGTACTTTTTCCTACAATGAGCAGTTCTTC. This encodes CASSSGTFSYNEQFF.

The table lists this clone with a count of one. V and J are TRBV5-1 and TRBJ1-5; D perhaps matches TRBD1 (5 bases). Germline V lookup: CDR1 SGHRS, CDR2 YFSETQ. The CDR3 runs to 15 residues. Trimming stripped 2 bases from V and 2 bases from J, with 11 bases between. CDR3 in amino acids: CASSLGVSGNQPQHF. The DNA of the CDR3 is TGCGCCAGCAGCTTAGGGGTTTCGGGCAATCAGCCCCAGCATTTT.

The CDR3 loop reads CASSLGEGGYNEQFF. The CDR3 DNA is TGTGCCAGCAGCTTGGGTGAAGGAGGATACAATGAGCAGTTCTTC. The chain combines TRBV5-4 with TRBJ2-1; possibly TRBD2 for D (5 bases). This CDR3 spans 15 amino acids. V was clipped by 0 bases and J by 4 bases, with 11 bases between them. Germline CDR1 reads SGHNT; CDR2 reads YYREEE (reference sequence).

V and J are TRBV28 and TRBJ2-7, with 10 bases aligning to TRBD2. Germline V lookup: CDR1 MDHEN, CDR2 SYDVKM. V lost 4 bases to trimming and J lost 2 bases; unmatched junction nucleotides: 8. The CDR3 sequence is 16 residues long. As DNA, the CDR3 is TGTGCCAGCAGTTCCCCCGGACTAGCGGCCACCTACGAGCAGTACTTC. Residues: CASSSPGLAATYEQYF.

The V gene is TRBV13, the J gene TRBJ2-1, with 10 bases matching TRBD1. Germline V gene lookup returns CDR1 PRHDT and CDR2 FYEKMQ (reference sequence). The length of the CDR3 is 15 residues. The ends lost 4 bases at V and 4 bases at J; junction bases unmatched: 4. The CDR3 DNA sequence: TGTGCCAGCAGCTCGGGACAGGGGAGGTACAATGAGCAGTTCTTC. It is translated as CASSSGQGRYNEQFF.

This clone was detected ten times or more. The chain has TRBV7-8 and TRBJ1-2, with TRBD1 matching 8 bases. With 4 bases clipped from V and 3 bases from J, the junction kept 7 bases outside the gene matches. Germline V gene sequence: CDR1 SGHVS, CDR2 FQNEAQ. This CDR3 is built from 15 residues. CDR3 sequence: CASSSRTGRDYGYTF. CDR3 sequence (DNA): TGTGCCAGCAGCTCGCGGACAGGGAGGGACTATGGCTACACCTTC.

This clone was seen many times. This chain connects TRBV5-6 to TRBJ2-7; perhaps TRBD2 as D (5 bases). The germline gives CDR1 SGHDT, CDR2 YYEEEE. Trimming removed 4 bases from V and 4 bases from J, with 18 bases in between. The CDR3 runs to 15 residues. The CDR3 region is CASSRGDSRMYEQYF. In DNA form, the CDR3 reads TGTGCCAGCAGCCGGGGAGACTCCCGGATGTACGAGCAGTACTTC.

This clone was picked up one time. This CDR3 is CASSRTSAYEQYF. The CDR3 DNA sequence: TGTGCCAGCAGTAGGACTTCCGCCTACGAGCAGTACTTC. The chain has TRBV2 and TRBJ2-7, with D possibly matching TRBD2 (5 bases). The V gene lost 5 bases and the J gene lost 2 bases, with 10 bases spanning the gap. Germline V gene sequence: CDR1 SNHLY, CDR2 FYNNEI. The CDR3 is 13 residues long.

The chain has TRBV30 and TRBJ2-3; 9 bases agree with TRBD2. This CDR3 contains 17 residues. CDR1 GTSNPN and CDR2 SVGIG come from the germline V gene (reference sequence). With 2 bases clipped from V and 5 bases from J, the junction kept 14 bases outside the gene matches. CDR3 DNA: TGTGCCTGGAGTTCCCTTCTAGCGGGATTGGAAAAAGATACGCAGTATTTT. Translated: CAWSSLLAGLEKDTQYF.

This clone was picked up one time. The chain has TRBV27 and TRBJ2-2; D not resolved. Germline assignment: CDR1 MNHEY and CDR2 SMNVEV (reference sequence). V was shortened by 3 bases and J by 3 bases, with 5 bases between the two germline ends. There are 13 residues in the CDR3. The CDR3 loop is CASSFGYTGELFF. The CDR3 DNA follows: TGTGCCAGCAGTTTCGGGTACACCGGGGAGCTGTTTTTT.

The chain links TRBV30 to TRBJ1-4, with D unresolved. Germline-derived CDR1 and CDR2 are GTSNPN and SVGIG (reference sequence). Trimming removed 6 bases at V and 8 bases at J, with 7 bases between. The CDR3 runs 10 residues. CDR3 DNA sequence: TGTGCCTGCGGAGTCGAAAAACTGTTTTTT. The encoded protein is CACGVEKLFF.

This chain joins TRBV19 and TRBJ2-1; D perhaps matches TRBD1 (6 bases). V lost 4 bases and J lost 4, with 20 bases in between. In germline, CDR1 is LNHDA, CDR2 SQIVND (reference sequence). This CDR3 has 17 amino acids. The CDR3 protein is CASSSGAGGQMYNEQFF. CDR3 coding DNA: TGTGCCAGTAGTAGTGGGGCGGGCGGACAGATGTACAATGAGCAGTTCTTC.

This chain links TRBV2 with TRBJ2-7; TRBD2 aligns across 9 bases. Germline lookup yields CDR1 SNHLY and CDR2 FYNNEI. V was pared by 4 bases and J by 2 bases, with 9 bases of the junction left unmatched. This CDR3 has 16 amino acids. Written as DNA, the CDR3 is TGTGCCAGCAGTGCTGTAGCGGGAGTTCTCGCCTACGAGCAGTACTTC. Its protein product is CASSAVAGVLAYEQYF.